This T cell receptor (beta chain) was retrieved from a study of blood T cell repertoires in COVID-19. The V segment lost 6 bases and the J segment 3 bases; nucleotides outside the gene matches: 6. CDR1 and CDR2 from the germline V gene are MNHEY and SVGAGI. The CDR3 totals 14 residues. Profiled with immunoSEQ multiplex PCR; TCRdb holds only in-frame clones, not every one. The sample includes 150,000 to 200,000 clones, 82% seen only once; the top ten take approximately 6.8%. The chain employs TRBV6-5 and TRBJ1-2; 8 bases match TRBD1. Sequenced: peripheral blood. This receptor was identified in a woman aged 35 to 49 with COVID-19, enrolled during active disease. The CDR3 DNA reads as TGTGCCAGCAGGCCACAGGGGGGAGACTATGGCTACACCTTC. Protein product: CASRPQGGDYGYTF.